These T cell receptor beta chains were read from a single sample in a study of post-analysis software for immune sequencing data. TCRdb used MiXCR to reprocess the PCR reads, holding one entry per CDR3 protein. The sample has 800,000 to 950,000 distinct CDR3 sequences; approximately 50% are singletons. Sequencing was performed on blood. Every receptor here comes from a girl aged 5-17 years with multiple sclerosis. The CDR3 runs from the conserved cysteine through the conserved F or W. D genes are given only for firm matches. Not all rows give a size; the values are once, few, many and, for expanded clones, a class.

abundance	j_gene	v_gene	d_gene	CDR3nt	CDR3aa
NA	TRBJ1-1	TRBV20-1	NA	TGCAGTGCTCCAACGTACGTTCCGGGACACTTGAACACTGAAGCTTTCTTT	CSAPTYVPGHLNTEAFF
NA	TRBJ2-7	TRBV29-1	NA	TGCAGCGTCGTCGAACTAGGATTGAGCGAGCAGTACTTC	CSVVELGLSEQYF
NA	TRBJ2-7	TRBV5-1	TRBD2	TGCGCCAGCAGCTTGGGGGGGACTACGAACTACGAGCAGTACTTC	CASSLGGTTNYEQYF
NA	TRBJ1-2	TRBV5-1	NA	TGCGCCAGCACCCCATACTCGCAGGGGCTGGGGGCCTATGGCTACACCTTC	CASTPYSQGLGAYGYTF
NA	TRBJ2-3	TRBV3-1	NA	TGTGCCAGCAGCCGTTCAGGGAGTTTACCAGATACGCAGTATTTT	CASSRSGSLPDTQYF
once	TRBJ2-1	TRBV5-6	TRBD2	TGTGCCAGCAGCCGTCCCGGGACTAGCGCCAATGAGCAGTTCTTC	CASSRPGTSANEQFF
few	TRBJ2-5	TRBV6-6	NA	TGTGCCAGCAGTGACCCCCTAGAGACCCAGTACTTC	CASSDPLETQYF
NA	TRBJ2-1	TRBV12-3/TRBV12-4	TRBD2	TGTGCCAGCATCCCGGGACTAGCGGGATCTGAGCAGTTCTTC	CASIPGLAGSEQFF
NA	TRBJ1-2	TRBV7-9	TRBD1	TGTGCCAGCAGCTCCGGTCGGACAGGGGGAAACTATGGCTACACCTTC	CASSSGRTGGNYGYTF
few	TRBJ2-3	TRBV20-1	NA	TGCAGTGTGCCTAACCCCGAAGGGAGCACAGATACGCAGTATTTT	CSVPNPEGSTDTQYF
NA	TRBJ1-4	TRBV5-1	NA	TGCGCCAGCAGCTTGGGGGGGAAGAATGAAAAACTGTTTTTT	CASSLGGKNEKLFF
NA	TRBJ1-1	TRBV5-1	NA	TGCGCCAGCAGCCCTGGGGGGGCTTCGGCCACTGAAGCTTTCTTT	CASSPGGASATEAFF
NA	TRBJ1-6	TRBV10-3	NA	TGTGCCATCAAGAGGGGTACGGATAATTCACCCCTCCACTTT	CAIKRGTDNSPLHF
NA	TRBJ1-2	TRBV11-2	NA	TGTGCCAGCAGCCCTGGGGTCGCGGGGGGCTACACCTTC	CASSPGVAGGYTF
NA	TRBJ2-3	TRBV7-6	TRBD2	TGTGCCAGCAGAGGTAGCGGGATGATGACAGATACGCAGTATTTT	CASRGSGMMTDTQYF
NA	TRBJ1-5	TRBV4-1	NA	TGCGCCAGCAGCCAGAGTATACAGAGCAATCAGCCCCAGCATTTT	CASSQSIQSNQPQHF
few	TRBJ2-7	TRBV6-5	NA	TGTGCCAGCAGTTCCCGACAGACTCGGTACGAGCAGTACTTC	CASSSRQTRYEQYF
NA	TRBJ2-7	TRBV20-1	TRBD2	TGCAGTGCTAGACTAGCGGGAGGGCCAGTTTCCTACGAGCAGTACTTC	CSARLAGGPVSYEQYF
few	TRBJ1-2	TRBV6-5	TRBD1	TGTGCCAGCAGGGGAACCGGGACAGGAAGGAATGGCTACACCTTC	CASRGTGTGRNGYTF
NA	TRBJ2-7	TRBV10-3	TRBD2	TGTGCCATCAGACCGACTAGCGGGAGACTAGGAGGAGGCTACGAGCAGTACTTC	CAIRPTSGRLGGGYEQYF
NA	TRBJ2-7	TRBV20-1	TRBD1	TGCAGTGCTAGAGTCCCGGGGACAGGGAGTTCCGAGCAGTACTTC	CSARVPGTGSSEQYF
NA	TRBJ2-7	TRBV12-5	TRBD1	TGTGCTAGTGGTATGACAGGGACCCTCTCCGAGCAGTACTTC	CASGMTGTLSEQYF
NA	TRBJ2-1	TRBV24-1	NA	TGTGCCACCAGTGATTTGATACGGGATGAGCAGTTCTTC	CATSDLIRDEQFF
few	TRBJ2-7	TRBV9	TRBD2	TGTGCCAGCAGCGTAGGGGAGACTAGCGGGAGTTTCCCCTACGAGCAGTACTTC	CASSVGETSGSFPYEQYF
NA	TRBJ2-4	TRBV12-3/TRBV12-4	NA	TGTGCCAGCAGTCGACTCCGCCCGGGGACTCCAGCCAAAAACATTCAGTACTTC	CASSRLRPGTPAKNIQYF
NA	TRBJ2-5	TRBV14	NA	TGTGCCAGCAGCCAAGGGCAAGACAAAGAGACCCAGTACTTC	CASSQGQDKETQYF
few	TRBJ2-6	TRBV7-2	NA	TGTGCCAGCAGCTTACCAAAACACAGGTCTGGGGCCAACGTCCTGACTTTC	CASSLPKHRSGANVLTF
NA	TRBJ2-3	TRBV29-1	TRBD1	TGCAGCGTCGCACAGGGGGCTAGCACAGATACGCAGTATTTT	CSVAQGASTDTQYF
NA	TRBJ2-1	TRBV20-1	TRBD2	TGCAGTGCTAGACCGCCCCTCAAGCGGGAGGCCCTGAATGAGCAGTTCTTC	CSARPPLKREALNEQFF
NA	TRBJ2-1	TRBV5-1	NA	TGCGCCAGCAGACCCGGGACTCTATACAATGAGCAGTTCTTC	CASRPGTLYNEQFF
once	TRBJ1-5	TRBV7-9	TRBD1	TGTGCCAGCCGGGCAGGGGGCGAGATTCAGCCCCAGCATTTT	CASRAGGEIQPQHF
few	TRBJ2-1	TRBV7-9	TRBD2	TGTGCCAGCAGCTTGGGACTAGCGGCCGAGCAGTTCTTC	CASSLGLAAEQFF
NA	TRBJ2-3	TRBV4-1	NA	TGCGCCAGCAGCCAAGATACCCCCCTAGGTACAGATACGCAGTATTTT	CASSQDTPLGTDTQYF
NA	TRBJ2-1	TRBV7-2	NA	TGTGCCAGCAGCTTTATTGGGGCGGGACTCCTTTACAATGAGCAGTTCTTC	CASSFIGAGLLYNEQFF
few	TRBJ2-7	TRBV20-1	NA	TGCAGTGCTTCGGCTGCAGGGCCCTACGAGCAGTACTTC	CSASAAGPYEQYF
NA	TRBJ2-7	TRBV6-5	NA	TGTGCCAGCAGTTACTCGCCAGGGTTAACCTACGAGCAGTACTTC	CASSYSPGLTYEQYF
few	TRBJ2-3	TRBV5-1	TRBD1	TGCGCCAGCAGCCGCCGACAGGGAGTATCAGATACGCAGTATTTT	CASSRRQGVSDTQYF
NA	TRBJ2-1	TRBV5-1	TRBD2	TGCGCCAGCTCCGGGACTAGCGGGGGGTACTCCTACAATGAGCAGTTCTTC	CASSGTSGGYSYNEQFF
NA	TRBJ1-1	TRBV3-1	NA	TGTGCCAGCAGCCTAAACCTCGGTGACTCTGAAGCTTTCTTT	CASSLNLGDSEAFF
NA	TRBJ2-6	TRBV5-1	NA	TGCGCCAGCAGCTTTACAGGGTCCGGGGCCAACGTCCTGACTTTC	CASSFTGSGANVLTF
NA	TRBJ2-1	TRBV20-1	TRBD2	TGCAGTGCTAGAGGGCTTAGCGGGGCCTACAATGAGCAGTTCTTC	CSARGLSGAYNEQFF
few	TRBJ2-7	TRBV3-1	TRBD1	TGTGCCAGCAGCCAAGCGGACAGGAGCTCCTACGAGCAGTACTTC	CASSQADRSSYEQYF
NA	TRBJ2-7	TRBV5-1	NA	TGCGCCAGCAGCTTGATTTTTCTCGGCTACGAGCAGTACTTC	CASSLIFLGYEQYF
few	TRBJ1-2	TRBV6-6	TRBD1	TGTGCCAGCAGCCGACAGGGCGGCGACTATGGCTACACCTTC	CASSRQGGDYGYTF
once	TRBJ2-3	TRBV12-3/TRBV12-4	NA	TGTGCCAGCAGTTCCCGCAGGGGCGGCACAGATGCGCAGTATTTT	CASSSRRGGTDAQYF
NA	TRBJ2-3	TRBV10-3	NA	TGTGCCATCAGTGAGATCGGGATTTCAGATACGCAGTATTTT	CAISEIGISDTQYF
NA	TRBJ2-3	TRBV10-3	NA	TGTGCCTCCTCCGGCGGCGCGTCTAGCACAGATACGCAGTATTTT	CASSGGASSTDTQYF
few	TRBJ1-2	TRBV12-3/TRBV12-4	NA	TGTGCCAGCAGCTCCCCGGGGTATGGCTACACCTTC	CASSSPGYGYTF
NA	TRBJ2-7	TRBV15	TRBD1	TGTGCCACCAGCAGAGATCTCGGGTCGAGGTACAGGGGGAAAGAAGAGCAGTACTTC	CATSRDLGSRYRGKEEQYF
NA	TRBJ2-5	TRBV12-3/TRBV12-4	TRBD2	TGTGCCAGCAGTTTAATCGGGAGGGGAGAGACCCAGTACTTC	CASSLIGRGETQYF
NA	TRBJ2-1	TRBV5-6	NA	TGTGCCAGCAGCTTTTGGCTCTCCTACAATGAGCAGTTCTTC	CASSFWLSYNEQFF
few	TRBJ2-1	TRBV2	NA	TGTGCCAGCGGCAAAGGGAGACTTTCGACCAATGAGCAGTTCTTC	CASGKGRLSTNEQFF
NA	TRBJ2-5	TRBV6-5	NA	TGTGCCAGCAGTTCTCGGGCCACAGGCCACATGGAGCAGTACTTC	CASSSRATGHMEQYF
NA	TRBJ2-1	TRBV7-3	NA	TGTGCCAGCAGCGCCAGCCACCTCCCGGGACTCTCATACAATGAGCAGTTCTTC	CASSASHLPGLSYNEQFF
NA	TRBJ2-1	TRBV25-1	TRBD2	TGTGCCAGCAGTGCAAAACTCGATCCACGAGGGACTAGCGGGAGGAATGAGCAGTTCTTC	CASSAKLDPRGTSGRNEQFF